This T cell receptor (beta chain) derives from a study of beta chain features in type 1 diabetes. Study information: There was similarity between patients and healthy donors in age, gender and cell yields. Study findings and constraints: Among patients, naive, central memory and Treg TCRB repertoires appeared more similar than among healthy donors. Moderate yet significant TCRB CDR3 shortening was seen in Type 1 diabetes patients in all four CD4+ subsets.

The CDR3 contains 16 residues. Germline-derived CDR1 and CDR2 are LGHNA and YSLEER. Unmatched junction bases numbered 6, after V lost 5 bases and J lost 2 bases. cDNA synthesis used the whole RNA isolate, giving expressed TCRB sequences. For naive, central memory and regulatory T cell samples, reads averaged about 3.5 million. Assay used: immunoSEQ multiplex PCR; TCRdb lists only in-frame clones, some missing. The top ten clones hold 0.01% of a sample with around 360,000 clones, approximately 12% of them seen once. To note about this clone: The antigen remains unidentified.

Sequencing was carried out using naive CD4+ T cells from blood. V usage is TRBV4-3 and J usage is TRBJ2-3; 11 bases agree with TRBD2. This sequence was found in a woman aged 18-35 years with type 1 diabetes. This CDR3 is CASSARTSGYTDTQYF. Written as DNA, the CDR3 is TGCGCCAGCAGCGCCCGGACTAGCGGGTACACAGATACGCAGTATTTT.